The T cell receptor beta chain described here comes from a study of blood T cell repertoires in COVID-19 (dated by TCRdb to between 2020 and 2021). As for the study more broadly: The collaborator samples originated in the United States, Italy and Spain and spanned the acute and convalescent phases of COVID-19. The repertoires were released in a freely available public database intended as a resource for research on the immune response to SARS-CoV-2. The dataset comprised deeply sampled blood TCRbeta repertoires from subjects exposed to, actively infected with, or recovered from COVID-19. A de-identified subject ID, COVID-19 status, age in years and sex were almost always included in the sample metadata. The material from the prospective study consisted of cDNA or gDNA derived from T cells, B-cell-depleted T cells, or PBMCs. Samples were obtained from the ongoing ImmuneRACE study (first 160 participants) and from 1,254 subjects provided by 6 global collaborators. Where available, HLA class I and class II types were taken from metadata supplied by the sample provider and were not determined by assay-based typing.

As for this clone: No cognate antigen has been identified for it. Base qualities are not at hand, and no much larger clone is one base apart.

Whole blood was collected in K2EDTA tubes by collaborating institutions according to the institutions' own protocols. For TCRbeta analysis, collaborators shipped samples in one of three forms: frozen whole blood, isolated PBMCs, or DNA extracted from either of those sample types. What the work shows at the level of the full study, not this receptor alone: How much clinical and demographic metadata was included differed by source and by participant, and the metadata was provided uncurated.

TCRbeta CDR3 regions were amplified from genomic DNA using the immunoSEQ Assay, a bias-controlled multiplex PCR. In the source study's methods: Within the assay, amplification of reference gene primers was used to estimate how many nucleated cells each sample contained. To quantify the absolute abundance of each unique TCRbeta CDR3 rearrangement, sequence reads were collapsed and filtered. For each sample, productive Simpson clonality was calculated by taking the square root of Simpson's diversity index across productive rearrangements. TCRdb stores this immuneACCESS table with in-frame sequences only. Part of the clones is absent; in the studies checked, under half of the shortfall reflects unresolved V genes, and no reason is known for the rest. For V, J and clone size, that table is used; D and trimming come from the DNA. This sample has some 80,000 clones in its table, and around 84% of those were observed once. 36% of the sample lies in the top ten.

Taken from cysteine to phenylalanine, the CDR3 has 15 residues. The kept DNA is CDR3 alone, 45 bases in frame from the first base. CDR1 and CDR2 are drawn from the germline V gene (reference sequence): LNHDA, SQIVND. The junction shows trimming of 5 bases on V and 1 base on J, and the gene matches do not reach 5 bases of it. This sequence was found in a woman between 65 and 79 years old with acute or convalescent COVID-19. The chain couples TRBV19 to TRBJ1-5; a stretch of 7 junction bases matches TRBD1. Specimen: peripheral blood. This receptor carries the CDR3 CASSRDRASNQPQHF. The DNA is TGTGCCAGTAGTCGGGACAGAGCCAGCAATCAGCCCCAGCATTTT. Full variable domain (CDR3 extended with the reference TRBV19 and TRBJ1-5 proteins): DGGITQSPKYLFRKEGQNVTLSCEQNLNHDAMYWYRQDPGQGLRLIYYSQIVNDFQKGDIAEGYSVSREKKESFPLTVTSAQKNPTAFYLCASSRDRASNQPQHFGDGTRLSIL.